These 2 T cell receptor beta chains were all obtained from the same sample, sequenced in a study of vaccination effects on CD4 cells after COVID-19. Antigens for these TCRs are unknown. Generated by immunoSEQ multiplex PCR, the TCRdb table keeps only in-frame clones and is missing some. This table has tens of thousands of clones, about three quarters appearing once. Before sequencing, viral peptide pools were used by the ViraFEST assay to expand antigen-specific CD4+ T cells. Scientists isolated CD4+ T cells after a roughly 9-day culture period ended. Negative nucleocapsid antibody tests before and after vaccination confirmed no previous SARS-CoV-2 infection. This specimen consisted of CD4+ T cells from PBMCs cultured with SARS-CoV-2 spike peptides, obtained before COVID-19 vaccination. All receptors come from a human donor who received a COVID-19 vaccine.

This clone turned up a few times. The rearrangement joins TRBV5-6 to TRBJ1-1; D unresolved. V gave up 3 bases and J gave up 7 bases, with 19 bases separating them. CDR3 length: 15 amino acids. Germline assignment: CDR1 SGHDT and CDR2 YYEEEE. The CDR3 region is CASSSRLGSASEAFF. The CDR3 coding sequence is TGTGCCAGCAGCTCGAGATTAGGGTCGGCTAGTGAAGCTTTCTTT.

This clone showed up just a few times. The CDR3 region is CASSLWGQQRELGGYGYTF. For the CDR3, the DNA is TGCGCCAGCAGTTTGTGGGGACAGCAACGAGAGCTTGGTGGCTATGGCTACACCTTC. The chain recombines TRBV5-1 with TRBJ1-2; 7 nucleotides line up with TRBD1. V gave up 5 bases and J gave up 4 bases; unmatched junction bases: 23. Germline CDR1 SGHRS, CDR2 YFSETQ. The CDR3 sequence is 19 residues long.